The next 29 T cell receptor beta chains were all read from a single sample in a study of blood T cell repertoires in COVID-19. Using immunoSEQ multiplex PCR, the repertoire was profiled, and TCRdb retains in-frame clones only, with some absent. Among about 380,000 clones listed, around 87% were seen once. The sample taken for sequencing was PBMCs or T cells enriched from blood (not recorded which). These receptors all stem from a man aged 25-40 years who had recovered from COVID-19.

This chain connects TRBV5-6 to TRBJ2-6; D unclear. Germline assignment: CDR1 SGHDT and CDR2 YYEEEE. The CDR3 sequence is 16 residues long. V was pared by 4 bases and J by 4 bases, with 15 bases between. CDR3 region: CASSRFWATGANVLTF. The DNA for the CDR3 is TGTGCCAGCAGCCGTTTTTGGGCTACAGGGGCCAACGTCCTGACTTTC.

This chain connects TRBV11-2 to TRBJ1-2; TRBD1 might be the D (6 bases). The CDR3 runs 14 residues. Germline CDR1 is SGHAT and CDR2 is FQNNGV. The V end was cut by 7 bases, the J end by 8 bases, with 20 bases between. Here the CDR3 reads CASTSLRGPGGYTF. CDR3 DNA sequence: TGTGCCAGCACCTCCCTCAGGGGCCCGGGGGGCTACACCTTC.

The chain couples TRBV12-3 or TRBV12-4 to TRBJ1-2; unclear D gene. V gave up 7 bases and J gave up 3 bases, with 12 bases separating them. The CDR3 length is 13 residues. CDR3 nucleotide sequence: TGTGCCAGCACCATCGGAGGGTACTATGGCTACACCTTC. Translation gives CASTIGGYYGYTF.

J is TRBJ1-1 and V is TRBV15, with 7 bases matching TRBD1. Germline CDR1 and CDR2: LNHNV and YYDKDF (reference sequence). Trimming at V came to 4 bases and at J to 6 bases, leaving 14 bases not matched to a gene. The CDR3 runs to 16 residues. The CDR3 DNA follows: TGTGCCACCAGCACAGGGGGGCGTCGTCTGGTCCCTGAAGCTTTCTTT. Translated: CATSTGGRRLVPEAFF.

This clone was counted only a few times. This chain connects TRBV6-5 to TRBJ2-2, with D perhaps matching TRBD1 (6 bases). V was shortened by 10 bases and J by 6 bases, with 9 bases between the two germline ends. The germline V gene encodes CDR1 MNHEY and CDR2 SVGAGI. CDR3 length: 11 amino acids. CDR3 in DNA: TGTGCCATCTCAGGGGCCGGGGAGCTGTTTTTT. Translating it yields CAISGAGELFF.

CDR3 residues: CASSRVAGELFF. The CDR3 bases are TGTGCCAGCAGCAGGGTAGCCGGGGAGCTGTTTTTT. The chain is built from TRBV6-5 and TRBJ2-2; perhaps TRBD1 as D (5 bases). In germline, CDR1 is MNHEY, CDR2 SVGAGI. The V end lost 6 bases, the J end lost 6 bases, and 8 bases lay between the germline ends. The CDR3 consists of 12 residues.

The chain carries TRBV14 and TRBJ1-6; D remains unclear. The CDR3 consists of 13 residues. V gave up 1 base and J gave up 12 bases, with 10 bases separating them. Germline V gene sequence: CDR1 SGHDN, CDR2 FVKESK. The CDR3 spells CASSQANLRPLHF. As DNA, the CDR3 is TGTGCCAGCAGCCAAGCCAACCTGAGACCCCTCCACTTT.

CDR3 nucleotide sequence: TGCGCCAGCAGCTTCGGGACTGTCTTGAATAATTCACCCCTCCACTTT. Its translation is CASSFGTVLNNSPLHF. V and J are TRBV4-1 and TRBJ1-6; a possible D gene is TRBD1 (5 bases). V gave up 5 bases and J gave up 5 bases, with 16 bases separating them. The CDR3 spans 16 residues. Looked up from germline, CDR1 is MGHRA and CDR2 is YSYEKL.

The chain is built from TRBV4-1 and TRBJ2-7, with TRBD1 matching 9 bases. The V segment lost 4 bases and the J segment 2 bases; nucleotides outside the gene matches: 9. This CDR3 is built from 16 residues. The germline V gene encodes CDR1 MGHRA and CDR2 YSYEKL. In DNA form, the CDR3 reads TGCGCCAGCAGCCTCGGGGGACGGGACAGGGCCTACGAGCAGTACTTC. Protein: CASSLGGRDRAYEQYF.

V gene TRBV19 combines with J gene TRBJ1-2; the match to TRBD1 covers 12 bases. The CDR3 runs to 16 residues. Germline values: CDR1 LNHDA, CDR2 SQIVND (reference sequence). After removal of 5 bases from V and 2 bases from J, the junction contained 6 bases not matched to a gene. The CDR3 nucleotides read TGTGCCAGTAGTGTACCGGGACAGGGGGCAAACTATGGCTACACCTTC. It is translated as CASSVPGQGANYGYTF.

The chain is built from TRBV3-1 (or the pseudogene TRBV3-2) and TRBJ1-6; D is unclear. Trimming took 0 bases from V and 4 from J, leaving 10 bases between them. The CDR3 is 16 residues long. The germline gives CDR1 LGHDT, CDR2 YNNKEL (reference sequence). CDR3 DNA sequence: TGTGCCAGCAGCCAAGATTTATCCAGATATAATTCACCCCTCCACTTT. This sequence encodes CASSQDLSRYNSPLHF.

J is TRBJ2-3 and V is TRBV19; 11 positions agree with TRBD2. CDR1 is LNHDA and CDR2 is SQIVND in the germline V gene (reference sequence). This CDR3 contains 16 residues. Losses at the gene ends were 1 base for V and 2 bases for J; bases not matched to a gene: 2. The CDR3 DNA follows: TGTGCCAGTAGTATAGGACTAGCGGGGTTCACAGATACGCAGTATTTT. The encoded protein is CASSIGLAGFTDTQYF.

The chain couples TRBV29-1 to TRBJ2-3; D remains ambiguous. V was clipped by 7 bases and J by 6 bases, with 20 bases between them. This CDR3 spans 14 amino acids. Germline V gives CDR1 SQVTM, CDR2 ANQGSEA. CDR3 amino acids: CSAVPPPGRDTQYF. The CDR3 nucleotides read TGCAGCGCGGTACCCCCACCCGGCAGGGATACGCAGTATTTT.

The V gene is TRBV7-2, the J gene TRBJ1-3; perhaps TRBD1 as D (5 bases). The CDR3 sequence is 15 residues long. The germline V and J ends were trimmed by 5 bases and 0 bases, with 11 bases remaining between them. Germline CDR1 and CDR2: SGHTA and FQGNSA. In DNA, the CDR3 is TGTGCCAGCAGCACGACAGCAACCTCTGGAAACACCATATATTTT. Translated, it gives CASSTTATSGNTIYF.

This chain uses TRBV10-3 with TRBJ2-1, with TRBD2 matching over 10 bases. This CDR3 spans 15 amino acids. In germline, CDR1 is ENHRY, CDR2 SYGVKD. V was pared by 6 bases and J by 5 bases, with 7 bases of the junction left unmatched. The CDR3 sequence is CAISDSGGANNEQFF. The DNA for the CDR3 is TGTGCCATCAGCGACAGCGGGGGGGCAAACAATGAGCAGTTCTTC.

The DNA of the CDR3 is TGTGCCAGCAGCTTAGGGACAGGGGGCTGGAGCAATCAGCCCCAGCATTTT. Protein sequence: CASSLGTGGWSNQPQHF. The V call is TRBV5-6, the J call TRBJ1-5; TRBD1 agrees at 12 bases. The CDR3 runs 17 residues. Trimming cost V 2 bases and J 1 base; bases outside gene matches: 4. The germline CDR1 and CDR2 sequences are SGHDT and YYEEEE.

In regard to this clone: The same CDR3 arises from other DNA sequences in this sample as well. The V call is TRBV7-9, the J call TRBJ1-4; 8 nucleotides line up with TRBD1. Trimming cost V 5 bases and J 3 bases; bases outside gene matches: 2. The CDR3 runs to 14 residues. Looked up from germline, CDR1 is SEHNR and CDR2 is FQNEAQ (reference sequence). The CDR3 reads CASSEGQANEKLFF. The CDR3 DNA is TGTGCCAGCAGCGAGGGACAGGCTAATGAAAAACTGTTTTTT.

The chain couples TRBV5-1 to TRBJ2-3; D perhaps matches TRBD2 (6 bases). V lost 1 base to trimming and J lost 1 base, with 10 bases between them. The CDR3 sequence is 15 residues long. The germline V gene has CDR1 SGHRS and CDR2 YFSETQ. Written as DNA, the CDR3 is TGCGCCAGCAGCTTGTACGGGGGACGCACAGATACGCAGTATTTT. Its translation is CASSLYGGRTDTQYF.

The CDR3 loop reads CAWGTGGSYNEQFF. The CDR3 DNA sequence: TGTGCCTGGGGAACAGGGGGCTCCTACAATGAGCAGTTCTTC. V usage is TRBV30 and J usage is TRBJ2-1, with TRBD1 matching 8 bases. The J segment lost 0 bases and the V segment lost 5 bases, leaving 3 bases of the junction unmatched. Germline-derived CDR1 and CDR2 are GTSNPN and SVGIG (reference sequence). CDR3 size: 14 residues.

The chain is built from TRBV5-1 and TRBJ1-2, with TRBD1 identical over 7 bases. The CDR3 is made up of 14 amino acids. Germline V gene lookup returns CDR1 SGHRS and CDR2 YFSETQ. The J segment lost 4 bases and the V segment lost 4 bases, leaving 7 bases of the junction unmatched. In DNA form, the CDR3 reads TGCGCCAGCAGCCGGGACAGCGGAGTCTATGGCTACACCTTC. As protein: CASSRDSGVYGYTF.

This clone was seen a few times. The rearrangement links TRBV15 to TRBJ1-1; D is possibly TRBD1 (5 bases). The CDR3 contains 16 residues. V lost 1 base, J lost 0 bases, and 12 bases lay in between. Looked up from germline, CDR1 is LNHNV and CDR2 is YYDKDF (reference sequence). The CDR3 reads CATSRAEGGVNTEAFF. The CDR3 DNA follows: TGTGCCACCAGCAGAGCGGAGGGAGGGGTGAACACTGAAGCTTTCTTT.

The chain joins TRBV9 to TRBJ1-3; tentatively, D is TRBD1 (6 bases). This CDR3 region has 16 residues. V was clipped by 4 bases and J by 3 bases, with 17 bases between them. CDR1 SGDLS and CDR2 YYNGEE come from the germline V gene. The DNA for the CDR3 is TGTGCCAGCAGCCCCGACCAACAGGGATTTGGAAACACCATATATTTT. It yields the protein CASSPDQQGFGNTIYF.

This chain joins TRBV5-1 and TRBJ1-4, with 9 bases lining up with TRBD1. CDR1 is SGHRS and CDR2 is YFSETQ in the germline V gene. Germline trimming cut 3 bases from V and 7 bases from J; bases unmatched to any gene: 4. The CDR3 sequence is 14 residues long. The CDR3 DNA follows: TGCGCCAGCAGCTCGGGACAGGGAAGTGAAAAACTGTTTTTT. It yields the protein CASSSGQGSEKLFF.

The V gene is TRBV29-1, the J gene TRBJ1-2; TRBD1 might be the D (5 bases). Germline CDR1 SQVTM, CDR2 ANQGSEA. This CDR3 contains 15 residues. Trimming removed 7 bases at V and 4 bases at J, with 22 bases between. Written as DNA, the CDR3 is TGCAGCGCCCCCGCGGCGGGGGATAGGGGCTATGGCTACACCTTC. It yields the protein CSAPAAGDRGYGYTF.

The V call is TRBV3-1 (or the pseudogene TRBV3-2), the J call TRBJ2-2; the match to TRBD1 covers 7 bases. V shed 1 base, J shed 6 bases, and the junction held 8 bases outside the gene matches. The germline gives CDR1 LGHDT, CDR2 YNNKEL (reference sequence). The CDR3 length is 16 residues. Written as DNA, the CDR3 is TGTGCCAGCAGCCAAGGGCCCGGACAGGTCGCCGGGGAGCTGTTTTTT. It encodes CASSQGPGQVAGELFF.

The chain joins TRBV6-5 to TRBJ1-2, with D possibly TRBD1 on 6 matching bases. Germline-derived CDR1 and CDR2 are MNHEY and SVGAGI. The CDR3 loop spans 13 amino acids. The ends were cut back, 6 bases at V and 4 bases at J, with 12 bases in the middle. Here the CDR3 reads CASSVQGGYGYTF. CDR3 nucleotide sequence: TGTGCCAGCAGCGTACAGGGTGGCTATGGCTACACCTTC.

J is TRBJ1-2 and V is TRBV4-3, with D possibly matching TRBD1 (5 bases). This CDR3 comprises 16 residues. The V and J ends lost 1 base and 1 base respectively, with 13 bases between them. In germline, CDR1 is LGHNA, CDR2 YSLEER. The CDR3 nucleotides are TGCGCCAGCAGCCAAGTTCAGGGCCGGATTAACTATGGCTACACCTTC. Amino acids: CASSQVQGRINYGYTF.

This clone was seen a single time. The CDR3 DNA follows: TGTGCCAGCAGCTCCCTTTGGGGACAGGGGGCTTCGGGGTATGGCTACACCTTC. Protein: CASSSLWGQGASGYGYTF. J is TRBJ1-2 and V is TRBV7-9; 12 nucleotides align to TRBD1. The CDR3 covers 18 residues. J was trimmed by 5 bases and V by 4 bases; bases with no gene match: 14. Germline V gene data show CDR1 as SEHNR and CDR2 as FQNEAQ (reference sequence).

The V call is TRBV6-2 or TRBV6-3, the J call TRBJ2-7; 7 bases align to TRBD1. With V trimmed by 2 bases and J by 9 bases, 7 bases remained unmatched. There are 13 residues in the CDR3. Germline lookup yields CDR1 MNHEY and CDR2 SVGEGT. The CDR3 region is CASSYTQGQGQYF. For the CDR3, the DNA is TGTGCCAGCAGTTACACACAGGGGCAGGGGCAGTACTTC.